These 9 T cell receptor beta chains came from one sample sequenced in a study of cytomegalovirus exposure and HLA in healthy donors. PCR involved 60 Vbeta and 13 Jbeta primers. The data were produced by immunoSEQ multiplex PCR, yet TCRdb's version contains in-frame clones alone and is incomplete. Of 130,000 or so clones in the sample, 55% to 80% were seen once. The sample consisted of PBMCs. These receptors were taken from a woman aged 40-49 years in good health and CMV-seronegative.

This clone was seen more than once but under ten times. The rearrangement uses TRBV5-3 and TRBJ2-7; TRBD1 aligns across 7 bases. TRBV5-3 is noted as an ORF with a role that remains uncertain. The CDR3 covers 15 residues. V was pared by 4 bases and J by 5 bases, with 12 bases of the junction left unmatched. The CDR3 DNA reads as TGTGCCAGAAGCCTAACAGGGGCGAATGTCAACGAGCAGTACTTC. Translated, it gives CARSLTGANVNEQYF.

The table lists this clone with a few counts. V usage is TRBV12-2 and J usage is TRBJ1-1. TRBV12-2 is a known pseudogene. CDR3 length: 16 amino acids. The CDR3 nucleotides are TGTGCAAGTCGCTTAGCGCCCCCGGGGGGGGGCACTGAAGCTTTCTTT. Its protein is CASRLAPPGGGTEAFF.

The chain has TRBV10-2 and TRBJ1-1, with a tentative D call TRBD1 (6 bases). This CDR3 is built from 13 residues. V lost 8 bases and J lost 5, with 15 bases in between. Germline lookup yields CDR1 WSHSY and CDR2 SAAADI. The chain's CDR3 is CASAPGGETEAFF. The CDR3 nucleotides read TGCGCCAGCGCTCCGGGGGGCGAAACTGAAGCTTTCTTT.

This clone was recorded once. V gene TRBV25-1 combines with J gene TRBJ2-7, with D hard to call. The V end lost 2 bases, the J end lost 1 base, and 3 bases lay between the germline ends. The germline V gene has CDR1 MGHDK and CDR2 SYGVNS. This CDR3 is 12 amino acids long. The chain's CDR3 is CASSELSYEQYF. In nucleotides, the CDR3 is TGTGCCAGCAGTGAACTATCCTACGAGCAGTACTTC.

The chain employs TRBV11-2 and TRBJ1-1; weak D call: TRBD1 (5 bases). V shed 1 base and J shed 0 bases, with 9 bases lying between them. This CDR3 is built from 15 residues. Germline V gene sequence: CDR1 SGHAT, CDR2 FQNNGV. In DNA, the CDR3 is TGTGCCAGCAGCTTAGCAGGGCCTCTGAACACTGAAGCTTTCTTT. As protein: CASSLAGPLNTEAFF.

This rearrangement joins TRBV4-1 to TRBJ1-2, with a possible D match to TRBD1 (5 bases). This CDR3 has 15 amino acids. V dropped 1 base and J dropped 8 bases, with 17 bases sitting between them. Germline V lookup: CDR1 MGHRA, CDR2 YSYEKL. CDR3 sequence reads: CASSQVYRDSEGYTF. As DNA, the CDR3 is TGCGCCAGCAGCCAAGTTTACCGGGACTCAGAGGGCTACACCTTC.

This clone was seen a single time. The chain combines TRBV4-2 with TRBJ2-7; possible D gene TRBD2, 8 bases. The V and J ends lost 0 bases and 6 bases respectively, with 18 bases between them. CDR1 is LGHNA, CDR2 YNFKEQ, per germline. This CDR3 is built from 16 residues. CDR3 in amino acids: CASSQDWTSNRGEQYF. CDR3 sequence (DNA): TGTGCCAGCAGCCAAGACTGGACTAGCAACAGGGGCGAGCAGTACTTC.

This rearrangement joins TRBV30 to TRBJ2-7; maybe TRBD2 (5 bases). The germline CDR1 and CDR2 sequences are GTSNPN and SVGIG (reference sequence). V was cut by 7 bases and J by 3 bases, with 13 bases left in between. The CDR3 loop spans 12 amino acids. The CDR3 spells CASDRGFYEQYF. As DNA, the CDR3 is TGTGCCTCGGATCGAGGGTTCTACGAGCAGTACTTC. Together with reference TRBV30 and TRBJ2-7, the CDR3 gives the full variable domain: SQTIHQWPATLVQPVGSPLSLECTVEGTSNPNLYWYRQAAGRGLQLLFYSVGIGQISSEVPQNLSASRPQDRQFILSSKKLLLSDSGFYLCASDRGFYEQYFGPGTRLTVT.

The chain recombines TRBV6-1 with TRBJ2-2, with 8 nucleotides matching TRBD1. V gave up 4 bases and J gave up 1 base; unmatched junction bases: 2. In germline, CDR1 is MNHNS, CDR2 SASEGT. This CDR3 has 15 amino acids. The CDR3 is CASSAGQGNTGELFF. The CDR3 coding sequence is TGTGCCAGCAGTGCCGGACAGGGGAACACCGGGGAGCTGTTTTTT.